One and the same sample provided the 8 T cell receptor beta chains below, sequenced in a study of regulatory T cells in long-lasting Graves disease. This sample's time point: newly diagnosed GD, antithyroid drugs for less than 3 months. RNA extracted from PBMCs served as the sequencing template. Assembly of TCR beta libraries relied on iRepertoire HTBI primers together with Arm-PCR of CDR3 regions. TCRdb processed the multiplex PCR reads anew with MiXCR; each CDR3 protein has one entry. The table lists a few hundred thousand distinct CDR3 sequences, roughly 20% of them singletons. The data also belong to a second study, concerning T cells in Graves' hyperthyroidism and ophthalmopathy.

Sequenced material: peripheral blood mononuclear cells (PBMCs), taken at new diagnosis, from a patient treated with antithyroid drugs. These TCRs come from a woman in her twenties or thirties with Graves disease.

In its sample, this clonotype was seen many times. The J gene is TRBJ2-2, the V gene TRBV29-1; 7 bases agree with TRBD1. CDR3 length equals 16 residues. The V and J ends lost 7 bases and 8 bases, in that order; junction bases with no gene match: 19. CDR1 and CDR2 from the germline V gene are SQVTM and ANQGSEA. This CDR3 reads CSATPGWTGERGELFF. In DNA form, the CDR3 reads TGCAGCGCCACCCCCGGGTGGACAGGCGAAAGGGGGGAGCTGTTTTTT.

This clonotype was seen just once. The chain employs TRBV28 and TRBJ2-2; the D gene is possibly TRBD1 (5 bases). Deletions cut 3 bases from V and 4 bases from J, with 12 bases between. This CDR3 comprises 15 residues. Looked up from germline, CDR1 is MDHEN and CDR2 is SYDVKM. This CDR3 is CASSFRQGFTGELFF. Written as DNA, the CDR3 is TGTGCCAGCAGTTTCCGGCAGGGATTCACCGGGGAGCTGTTTTTT. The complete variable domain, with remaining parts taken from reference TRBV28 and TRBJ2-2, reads DVKVTQSSRYLVKRTGEKVFLECVQDMDHENMFWYRQDPGLGLRLIYFSYDVKMKEKGDIPEGYSVSREKKERFSLILESASTNQTSMYLCASSFRQGFTGELFFGEGSRLTVL.

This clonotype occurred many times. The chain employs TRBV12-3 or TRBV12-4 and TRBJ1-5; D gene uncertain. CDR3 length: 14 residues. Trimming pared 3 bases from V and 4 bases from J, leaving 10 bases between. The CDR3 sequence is CASSFSDPNQPQHF. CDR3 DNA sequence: TGTGCCAGCAGTTTCAGTGACCCAAATCAGCCCCAGCATTTT.

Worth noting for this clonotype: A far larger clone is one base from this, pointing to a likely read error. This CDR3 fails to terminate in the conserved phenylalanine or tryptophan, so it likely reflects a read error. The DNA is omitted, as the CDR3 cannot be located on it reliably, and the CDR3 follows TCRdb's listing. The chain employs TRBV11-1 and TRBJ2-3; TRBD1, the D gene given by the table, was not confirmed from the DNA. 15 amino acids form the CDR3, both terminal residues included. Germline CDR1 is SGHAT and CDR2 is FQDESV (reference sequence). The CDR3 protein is CASSWDRGLVETQYS.

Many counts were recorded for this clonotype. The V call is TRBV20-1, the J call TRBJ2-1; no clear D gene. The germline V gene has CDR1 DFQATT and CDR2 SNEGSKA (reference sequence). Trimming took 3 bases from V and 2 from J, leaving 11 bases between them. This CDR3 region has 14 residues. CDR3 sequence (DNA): TGCAGTGCTAGTAAACTCGCGACCTACAATGAGCAGTTCTTC. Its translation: CSASKLATYNEQFF.

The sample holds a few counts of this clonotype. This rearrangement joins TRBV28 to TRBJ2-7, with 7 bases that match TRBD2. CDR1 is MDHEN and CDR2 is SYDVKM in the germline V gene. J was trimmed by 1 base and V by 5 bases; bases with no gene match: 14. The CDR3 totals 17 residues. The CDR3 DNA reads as TGTGCCAGCAGTACCCCGTTTAGCGCGGGAGTGTCCTACGAGCAGTACTTC. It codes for CASSTPFSAGVSYEQYF.

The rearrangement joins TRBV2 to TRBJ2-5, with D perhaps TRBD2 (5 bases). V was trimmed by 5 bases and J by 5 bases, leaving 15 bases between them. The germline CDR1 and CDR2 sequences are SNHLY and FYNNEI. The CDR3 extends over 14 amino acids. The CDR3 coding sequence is TGTGCCAGCAGTTTTCTAGGAGGTTCGGAGACCCAGTACTTC. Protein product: CASSFLGGSETQYF.

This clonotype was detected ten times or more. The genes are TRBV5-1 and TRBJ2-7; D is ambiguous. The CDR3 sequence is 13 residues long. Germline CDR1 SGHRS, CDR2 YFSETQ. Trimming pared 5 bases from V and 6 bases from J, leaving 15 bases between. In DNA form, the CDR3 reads TGCGCCAGCAGACCCGACCCCAGACGCGAGCAGTACTTC. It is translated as CASRPDPRREQYF.